This TCR beta chain was observed in a study of shared clonotypes between healthy human individuals. Broader study findings: Larger estimated richness was generally recorded for naive subsets relative to memory subsets. Around 5.3% of naive CD4 clonotypes were shared across several donors.

Positively selected for CCR7, the CD45RO-negative cells used as naive CD8 cells excluded terminally differentiated effector memory CD45RA+ cells. Every contributor of samples was a Caucasian grown-up residing in Nashville, Tennessee. At a deep level, the assay was run. Produced via immunoSEQ multiplex PCR; TCRdb's table is partial and in-frame only. The sample consists of about 2.2 million clones, just over 90% of them appearing once. Regarding this clone: Its antigen remains unknown.

Trimming cost V 3 bases and J 0 bases; bases outside gene matches: 9. Germline V gene sequence: CDR1 SGDLS, CDR2 YYNGEE. The CDR3 runs 17 residues. Sequenced: naive CD8+ T cells from PBMCs. This clonotype was obtained from a man aged 18 to 29 in good health. Some clones in this sample may be carry-over from other donors' samples. The chain joins TRBV9 to TRBJ2-7, with 10 bases that match TRBD2. DNA of the CDR3: TGTGCCAGCAGCGCAGGACTAGCGGAGGGGAACTCCTACGAGCAGTACTTC. Translation: CASSAGLAEGNSYEQYF.